This T cell receptor beta chain was sequenced for a study of human T cells and chemical hapten exposure. V was shortened by 0 bases and J by 5 bases, with 7 bases between the two germline ends. CDR3 length: 13 residues. CDR1 is MNHEY and CDR2 is SMNVEV in the germline V gene (reference sequence). Original processing notes: Samples had a median of around 88,000 TCRs, ranging about 20,000 to 690,600. TCRdb called the RACE reads again in MiXCR, with one record for every CDR3 protein. What appears here as the V and J calls and clone size reflects TCRdb's work, not the paper's. The repertoire holds 300,000 to 450,000 distinct CDR3 sequences, approximately 5.1% seen once, with 2% to 3% in the top ten. This clonotype was observed a handful of times. Time point of the sample: pre-sensitization, week 0. Treatment reported: therapeutic diphenylcyclopropenone sensitization with weekly scalp DPC.

The source is a woman between 45 and 65 years old with alopecia areata. Some clones in this sample may be carry-over from other donors' samples. Sequences were derived from whole blood, sampled in connection with sensitization to the hapten diphenylcyclopropenone (DPC). The chain links TRBV27 to TRBJ2-5; D unclear. The CDR3 reads CASSLSNWETQYF. The CDR3, as DNA: TGTGCCAGCAGTTTATCGAACTGGGAGACCCAGTACTTC.